This is a list of T cell receptor beta chains from one sample in a study of radiation and T cells in renal cell carcinoma. Method: immunoSEQ multiplex PCR; TCRdb's copy keeps in-frame clones and lacks some. The table records about 19,000 clones, 55% to 80% of them present only once. Sequencing was performed on tumor tissue, taken from a patient whose treatment included radiotherapy and nephrectomy. The source of these receptors is a woman in her seventies with renal cell carcinoma. The CDR3 runs from the conserved cysteine through the conserved F or W. Each record gives: V gene, J gene, clone size, D gene, CDR3 DNA, CDR3 protein. A D gene is named only where the DNA matches it firmly. The size of a clone is reported for some rows only, either as once, few or many, or as a class for expanded clones.

>TRBV7-8|TRBJ2-2|-|-
TGTGCCAGCAGCTTAGGACAGAACACCGGGGAGCTGTTTTTT
CASSLGQNTGELFF
>TRBV9|TRBJ1-3|few|-
TGTGCCAGCAGCGCCGGGACCGCTGGAAACACCATATATTTT
CASSAGTAGNTIYF
>TRBV7-9|TRBJ2-1|-|TRBD2
TGTGCCAGCAGCCCACTAGCGGGGGGAAATTACAATGAGCAGTTCTTC
CASSPLAGGNYNEQFF
>TRBV6-6|TRBJ1-2|few|-
TGTGCCAGCAGTCTCTCCAGGGACTATGGCTACACCTTC
CASSLSRDYGYTF
>TRBV5-1|TRBJ1-4|once|-
TGCGCCAGCAGGGGTGAGCCTGCAACTAATGAAAAACTGTTTTTT
CASRGEPATNEKLFF
>TRBV4-2|TRBJ2-1|-|-
TGTGCCAGCAGCCAGGGGGGGCCGGGAAATGAGCAGTTCTTC
CASSQGGPGNEQFF
>TRBV27|TRBJ2-3|-|TRBD2
TGTGCCAGCAGAACTAGCGGGGGGGAAACTGGCACAGATACGCAGTATTTT
CASRTSGGETGTDTQYF
>TRBV9|TRBJ1-2|-|-
TGTGCCAGCAGCCCTGAATTCGACTATGGCTACACCTTC
CASSPEFDYGYTF
>TRBV19|TRBJ1-5|few|-
TGTGCCACCCGGACAGTGGGTCAGCCCCAGCATTTT
CATRTVGQPQHF
>TRBV18|TRBJ1-2|-|-
TGTGCCAGCAAACAGGATTTTATCTATGGCTACACCTTC
CASKQDFIYGYTF
>TRBV7-9|TRBJ2-7|-|-
TGTGCCAGCAGCCAGGCAGGAGGGGGCCACGAGCAGTACTTC
CASSQAGGGHEQYF
>TRBV19|TRBJ1-5|-|-
TGTGCCAGTAGGGGTTATGGTAACAATCAGCCCCAGCATTTT
CASRGYGNNQPQHF
>TRBV4-2|TRBJ2-5|-|TRBD1
TGTGCCAGCAGCCGGGACAGGGCCCAAGAGACCCAGTACTTC
CASSRDRAQETQYF
>TRBV6-5|TRBJ2-1|-|TRBD2
TGTGCCAGCAGTTCCATAGCGGGGGCCTCCTACAATGAGCAGTTCTTC
CASSSIAGASYNEQFF
>TRBV7-8|TRBJ2-3|medium-sized|-
TGTGCCAGCAGCCCGTCCGGGACACTCACAGATACGCAGTATTTT
CASSPSGTLTDTQYF
>TRBV7-3|TRBJ2-3|-|TRBD2
TGTGCCAGCAGCCCCAGCGGGGCTAGCACAGATACGCAGTATTTT
CASSPSGASTDTQYF
>TRBV27|TRBJ2-7|-|-
TGTGCCAGCAGCTTAGATATGTACGAGCAGTACTTC
CASSLDMYEQYF
>TRBV19|TRBJ2-7|-|-
TGTGCCAGTAGTACGAAAAATGTCGGCTTCTCCGAGCAGTACTTC
CASSTKNVGFSEQYF
>TRBV7-2|TRBJ2-7|-|-
TGTGCCAGCAGCTTAGGGGCTAGCTCCTACGAGCAGTACTTC
CASSLGASSYEQYF
>TRBV11-2|TRBJ2-3|-|TRBD2
TGTGCCAGCAGCTTAGGGGGCGGGGGGGCAGATACGCAGTATTTT
CASSLGGGGADTQYF
>TRBV29-1|TRBJ1-2|few|-
TGCAGCGTCGGAACCCTTCATGGCTACACCTTC
CSVGTLHGYTF
>TRBV7-3|TRBJ1-3|-|-
TGTGCCAGCAGCTCCTTTGGGCAGTCTGGAAACACCATATATTTT
CASSSFGQSGNTIYF
>TRBV28|TRBJ2-2|once|-
TGTGCCAGCAGTTTACAGGTGAACACCGGGGAGCTGTTTTTT
CASSLQVNTGELFF
>TRBV7-9|TRBJ1-6|-|-
TGTGCCAGCACACGGGGAGAGAATTCACCCCTCCACTTT
CASTRGENSPLHF
>TRBV7-2|TRBJ2-6|-|TRBD2
TGTGCCAGCAGCCCACTAGCGGGCAACTCTGGGGCCAACGTCCTGACTTTC
CASSPLAGNSGANVLTF
>TRBV7-9|TRBJ1-2|medium-sized|TRBD1
TGTGCCAGCAGCTCTCCCCTCGACAGGGGAGGATATGGCTACACCTTC
CASSSPLDRGGYGYTF
>TRBV6-5|TRBJ2-1|-|-
TGTGCCAGCAGCCCCCGGGGAGATGAGCAGTTCTTC
CASSPRGDEQFF